The 18 T cell receptor beta chains presented below share a single source sample, sequenced in a study of T cells in Graves' hyperthyroidism and ophthalmopathy. Amplified regions were TCR beta CDR3 sequences from RNA transcripts. With the HTBI primer set, the TCR CDR3 went through a first round of RT-PCR. TCRdb reanalysed the multiplex PCR reads using MiXCR and keeps one entry per CDR3 protein. The data show approximately 640,000 distinct CDR3 sequences, with approximately 15% seen just once and about 14% held by the top ten. The sequenced sample consisted of blood. The receptors shown here come from a man aged 50 or older with Graves' hyperthyroidism.

Notes on this clonotype: Just one base apart from a much larger clone, this may be a read error. The chain joins TRBV7-9 to TRBJ2-7; 9 bases line up with TRBD1. The V segment lost 3 bases and the J segment 6 bases; nucleotides outside the gene matches: 6. The CDR3 covers 14 residues. Germline values: CDR1 SEHNR, CDR2 FQNEAQ (reference sequence). The CDR3 loop reads CASSFGQGSSEQYF. The CDR3 bases are TGTGCCAGCAGCTTCGGACAGGGGAGTAGCGAGCAGTACTTC. The variable domain in full, with the rest retrieved from reference TRBV7-9 and TRBJ2-7, is DTGVSQNPRHKITKRGQNVTFRCDPISEHNRLYWYRQTLGQGPEFLTYFQNEAQLEKSRLLSDRFSAERPKGSFSTLEIQRTEQGDSAMYLCASSFGQGSSEQYFGPGTRLTVT.

This clonotype was recorded a few times. CDR3 in DNA: TGTGCCAGCAGCCTCGGACGGTGGGTCTCCTACGAGCAGTACTTC. This codes for CASSLGRWVSYEQYF. The rearrangement links TRBV5-8 to TRBJ2-7; D not resolved. Germline assignment: CDR1 SGHTS and CDR2 YDEGEE. The length of the CDR3 is 15 residues. V was shortened by 4 bases and J by 0 bases, with 14 bases between the two germline ends.

The table lists this clonotype with many counts. The chain carries TRBV28 and TRBJ2-7; possible D gene TRBD2, 5 bases. V was pared by 2 bases and J by 5 bases, with 13 bases between. Per germline, CDR1 MDHEN and CDR2 SYDVKM. The CDR3 is 14 amino acids. As DNA, the CDR3 is TGTGCCAGCAGTTTAACGAGGGCTCGGGACGAGCAGTACTTC. Amino acid sequence: CASSLTRARDEQYF.

The rearrangement joins TRBV7-2 to TRBJ1-5; D gene unclear. Trimming removed 5 bases at V and 10 bases at J, with 15 bases between. This CDR3 comprises 13 residues. The germline V gene has CDR1 SGHTA and CDR2 FQGNSA. The CDR3 sequence: CASSPGSEGPQHF. CDR3 nucleotide sequence: TGTGCCAGCAGCCCGGGATCTGAAGGACCCCAGCATTTT.

This clonotype was picked up a small number of times. The chain couples TRBV27 to TRBJ1-1; D possibly corresponds to TRBD1 (5 bases). This CDR3 contains 13 residues. Trimming shortened V by 4 bases and J by 10 bases, and 16 bases separated the two germline ends. From germline, CDR1 is MNHEY and CDR2 SMNVEV (reference sequence). In DNA, the CDR3 is TGTGCCAGCAGTTCTGCCAGGGCGGTTGGAGCTTTCTTT. As protein: CASSSARAVGAFF.

A remark on this clonotype: Being one base from a much bigger clone, this may be a read error. This chain links TRBV11-2 with TRBJ1-2, with 10 bases identical to TRBD1. V lost 5 bases, J lost 4 bases, and 7 bases stayed unmatched. The CDR3 spans 15 residues. The germline gives CDR1 SGHAT, CDR2 FQNNGV. The CDR3: CASSRDRGHSYGYTF. The CDR3 DNA sequence: TGTGCCAGCAGCCGCGACAGGGGGCACAGCTATGGCTACACCTTC.

The J gene is TRBJ1-1, the V gene TRBV18, with D perhaps matching TRBD1 (6 bases). Deletions cut 6 bases from V and 5 bases from J, with 16 bases between. The CDR3 spans 14 residues. Germline values: CDR1 KGHSH, CDR2 LQKENI. CDR3 in DNA: TGTGCCAGCTCTTCAGGGGTTGAGAAAACTGAAGCTTTCTTT. It yields the protein CASSSGVEKTEAFF.

The chain combines TRBV30 with TRBJ2-2, with D maybe TRBD2 (6 bases). Germline lookup yields CDR1 GTSNPN and CDR2 SVGIG (reference sequence). Trimming left V 0 bases short and J 4 bases short, with 18 bases between. The CDR3 is 17 residues long. CDR3 DNA sequence: TGTGCCTGGAGTGTACACCTTGGAGGGTTTGGCACCGGGGAGCTGTTTTTT. Encoded protein: CAWSVHLGGFGTGELFF.

The chain is built from TRBV28 and TRBJ1-2, with D possibly TRBD1 on 5 matching bases. V was cut by 3 bases and J by 4 bases, with 15 bases left in between. Per germline, CDR1 MDHEN and CDR2 SYDVKM. CDR3 size: 15 residues. CDR3 coding DNA: TGTGCCAGCAGTTTGGGCAGGGCGACTTTCTATGGCTACACCTTC. This translates into CASSLGRATFYGYTF.

The chain links TRBV6-2 or TRBV6-3 to TRBJ2-1, with D maybe TRBD1 (5 bases). CDR3 length: 14 amino acids. CDR1 is MNHEY, CDR2 SVGEGT, per germline. V lost 6 bases to trimming and J lost 4 bases, with 13 bases between them. The CDR3 loop reads CASSKDKTYNEQFF. In DNA, the CDR3 is TGTGCCAGCAGCAAGGACAAAACATACAATGAGCAGTTCTTC.

The gene calls are TRBV20-1 and TRBJ2-1, with TRBD2 matching 9 bases. The CDR3 loop spans 14 amino acids. J gave up 2 bases and V 4 bases, and 3 bases lay outside the gene matches. Germline loops: CDR1 DFQATT, CDR2 SNEGSKA (reference sequence). Written as DNA, the CDR3 is TGCAGTGCTACAGCTAGCGGGGCCTACAATGAGCAGTTCTTC. The encoded protein is CSATASGAYNEQFF.

This clonotype appeared many times. The chain joins TRBV4-1 to TRBJ2-7; 9 bases are a match to TRBD1. Losses at the gene ends were 4 bases for V and 7 bases for J; bases not matched to a gene: 14. Per the germline V gene, CDR1 is MGHRA and CDR2 is YSYEKL. The CDR3 is 16 amino acids. DNA of the CDR3: TGCGCCAGCAGCCGGATAATGGGACAGGGAGGAGGTGAGCAGTACTTC. Its protein product is CASSRIMGQGGGEQYF.

This clonotype was found a few times. The V and J genes are TRBV6-1 and TRBJ2-3; tentative D call: TRBD1 (6 bases). From germline, CDR1 is MNHNS and CDR2 SASEGT. The CDR3 extends over 14 amino acids. V lost 6 bases and J lost 4, with 14 bases in between. The CDR3 DNA reads as TGTGCCAGCAGCCTACAGGGTTTGGCAGATACGCAGTATTTT. Translated, it gives CASSLQGLADTQYF.

The CDR3 nucleotides are TGCAGCATGGTAGGGGGCAACACCGGGGAGCTGTTTTTT. It specifies CSMVGGNTGELFF. This chain joins TRBV29-1 and TRBJ2-2; 7 bases agree with TRBD1. The CDR3 spans 13 residues. V lost 8 bases and J lost 2; bases outside the gene matches: 5. Germline V gives CDR1 SQVTM, CDR2 ANQGSEA.

The J gene is TRBJ1-3, the V gene TRBV7-2, with a weak D call TRBD1 (5 bases). Deletions cut 5 bases from V and 2 bases from J, with 13 bases between. This CDR3 has 15 amino acids. CDR1 is SGHTA and CDR2 is FQGNSA in the germline V gene. The CDR3 DNA follows: TGTGCCAGCAGCCCCCTTGGGGGTACTGGAAACACCATATATTTT. Protein product: CASSPLGGTGNTIYF.

This clonotype came up many times. The chain recombines TRBV10-3 with TRBJ2-2; D is ambiguous. CDR1 and CDR2 (germline): ENHRY, SYGVKD. This CDR3 spans 14 amino acids. The germline V and J ends were trimmed by 2 bases and 0 bases, with 4 bases remaining between them. Here the CDR3 DNA reads TGTGCCATCAGTGAGCAGACGAACACCGGGGAGCTGTTTTTT. The encoded protein is CAISEQTNTGELFF.

The chain combines TRBV20-1 with TRBJ2-1; 7 bases are a match to TRBD1. Per germline, CDR1 DFQATT and CDR2 SNEGSKA (reference sequence). With 0 bases clipped from V and 3 bases from J, the junction kept 8 bases outside the gene matches. The CDR3 is 16 amino acids. The CDR3 DNA reads TGCAGTGCTAGAGATTTGTCTAGGGGGCTCTACAATGAGCAGTTCTTC. Its translation: CSARDLSRGLYNEQFF.

Of note for this clonotype: Compared with germline, one end of the junction differs, possibly owing to a read error. CDR3 bases: TGTGCCACCAGTGATTTGAAGTTCCACTTC. Translated, it gives CATSDLKFHF. J is TRBJ2-5 and V is TRBV24-1; D is uncertain. In germline, CDR1 is KGHDR, CDR2 SFDVKD. The CDR3 loop spans 10 amino acids.